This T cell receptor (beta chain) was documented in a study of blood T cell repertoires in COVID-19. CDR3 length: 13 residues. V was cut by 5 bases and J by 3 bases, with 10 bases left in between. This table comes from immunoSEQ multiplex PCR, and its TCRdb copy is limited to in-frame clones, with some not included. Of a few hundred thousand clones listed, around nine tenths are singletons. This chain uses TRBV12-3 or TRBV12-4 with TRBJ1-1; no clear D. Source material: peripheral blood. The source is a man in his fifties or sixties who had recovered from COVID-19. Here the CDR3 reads CASSGGMDTEAFF. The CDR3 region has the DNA TGTGCCAGCAGTGGCGGGATGGACACTGAAGCTTTCTTT.